This T cell receptor beta chain was identified during a study of blood T cell repertoires in COVID-19 (dated by TCRdb to about 2020). Some background on the complete study: Samples from collaborators originated in the United States, Italy and Spain and spanned both the acute and convalescent phases of COVID-19. The prospective study material was composed of cDNA or gDNA derived from T cells, B-cell-depleted T cells, or PBMCs. The dataset comprised deeply sampled blood TCRbeta repertoires from subjects exposed to, actively infected with, or recovered from COVID-19. The repertoires were released in a freely available public database meant as a resource for research on the immune response to SARS-CoV-2. The samples were drawn from two sources: the first 160 participants of the ongoing ImmuneRACE study, and about 1,300 subjects contributed by 6 global collaborators. The sample metadata nearly always contained a de-identified subject ID, COVID-19 status, age in years and sex. Where available, HLA class I and class II types were obtained from metadata supplied by the sample provider rather than from assay-based typing. Study-wide conclusions, independent of this receptor: How much clinical and demographic metadata was included differed by source and by participant, and the metadata was provided uncurated.

With respect to this clone: Its antigen is not yet known. The record has no base qualities; no much larger clone is one base away.

The immunoSEQ Assay, a bias-controlled multiplex PCR, was used to amplify TCRbeta CDR3 regions from genomic DNA. Regarding the original processing steps: Within the assay, amplification of reference gene primers was used to estimate how many nucleated cells each sample contained. To quantify the absolute abundance of each unique TCRbeta CDR3 rearrangement, sequence reads were collapsed and filtered. For each sample, productive Simpson clonality was calculated as the square root of Simpson's diversity index over productive rearrangements. TCRdb mirrors the immuneACCESS table, restricted to in-frame sequences. Some clones are absent from its copies; in checked studies, under half trace to an unresolved V gene, and the reason for the others is unknown. The DNA gave D and trimming, while V, J and clone size come from that table. Recorded for this sample are approximately 150,000 clones; approximately 82% of them occurred a single time. The ten largest clones take up 10% to 15% of the sample.

V was cut back by 5 bases and J by 2 bases, leaving a gap of 9 bases between them. Including the terminal cysteine and phenylalanine, the CDR3 comprises 13 residues. Only the CDR3 part of the read is kept: 39 bases, read in frame from the first base. CDR1 and CDR2 are read off the germline V gene (reference sequence) as SEHNR and FQNEAQ. A second Seattle source provided samples from volunteer blood donors who had recovered from COVID-19. Each collaborating institution followed its own protocols to collect whole blood in K2EDTA tubes. For TCRbeta analysis, collaborators shipped samples as frozen whole blood, isolated PBMCs, or DNA extracted from either of those sample types.

Recombination connected TRBV7-9 to TRBJ1-2, with the D segment identity uncertain. The sequencing input was peripheral blood. This sequence originates from a man between 65 and 85 years old who had recovered from COVID-19. The CDR3 amino acid sequence is: CASSPLSNYGYTF. The DNA sequence reads TGTGCCAGCAGCCCCCTTTCCAACTATGGCTACACCTTC.